These 24 T cell receptor beta chains share one sample of origin, sequenced in a study of response to subunit inactivated influenza vaccine. A single record per CDR3 protein comes from TCRdb applying MiXCR to the RT-PCR reads. The sample lists fewer than 700,000 distinct CDR3 sequences, 13% occurring once. The sequencing used PBMCs from blood, collected about 40 days after vaccination. These receptors were obtained from a man in his fifties or sixties who received an inactivated influenza vaccine.

This clonotype was observed a handful of times. This chain connects TRBV7-2 to TRBJ1-2; no clear D gene. This CDR3 is 13 amino acids long. Per the germline V gene, CDR1 is SGHTA and CDR2 is FQGNSA. V was cut by 5 bases and J by 5 bases, with 12 bases left in between. The CDR3 coding sequence is TGTGCCAGCAGCCCCCGGGCCGAGTATGGCTACACCTTC. Translated, it gives CASSPRAEYGYTF. The whole variable domain, remainder taken from reference TRBV7-2 and TRBJ1-2, is GAGVSQSPSNKVTEKGKDVELRCDPISGHTALYWYRQSLGQGLEFLIYFQGNSAPDKSGLPSDRFSAERTGGSVSTLTIQRTQQEDSAVYLCASSPRAEYGYTFGSGTRLTVV.

This clonotype came up many times. The chain combines TRBV20-1 with TRBJ1-2, with D possibly matching TRBD1 (6 bases). V lost 6 bases, J lost 5 bases, and 10 bases lay in between. The CDR3 totals 11 residues. CDR1 and CDR2 from the germline V gene are DFQATT and SNEGSKA (reference sequence). The CDR3 bases are TGCAGTGCCTCGCAGGGGTATGGCTACACCTTC. This encodes CSASQGYGYTF.

This clonotype was detected only a few times. The chain links TRBV5-1 to TRBJ2-5; a weak D match, TRBD2 (5 bases). V gave up 2 bases and J gave up 4 bases, with 9 bases separating them. This CDR3 spans 13 amino acids. Germline V lookup: CDR1 SGHRS, CDR2 YFSETQ. The CDR3 loop reads CASSFPGSETQYF. The DNA for the CDR3 is TGCGCCAGCAGCTTTCCGGGGTCAGAGACCCAGTACTTC.

The chain joins TRBV6-2 or TRBV6-3 to TRBJ2-1; TRBD1 agrees at 7 bases. Germline lookup yields CDR1 MNHEY and CDR2 SVGEGT. V gave up 5 bases and J gave up 15 bases; unmatched junction bases: 10. The CDR3 length is 12 residues. The CDR3 region has the DNA TGTGCCAGCAGTGCACACAGGGGATTGAGGTTCTTC. Its protein is CASSAHRGLRFF.

The chain uses TRBV5-1 and TRBJ1-2, with unresolved D. The CDR3 spans 16 residues. The V end was cut by 3 bases, the J end by 0 bases, with 15 bases between. CDR1 is SGHRS, CDR2 YFSETQ, per germline. The CDR3 DNA reads as TGCGCCAGCAGCTCGGGAAAGAGGTCATCTAACTATGGCTACACCTTC. This gives the protein CASSSGKRSSNYGYTF.

This clonotype turned up a few times. CDR3 sequence: CASKTGGSRGETQYF. CDR3 coding DNA: TGTGCCAGCAAAACGGGCGGGAGCCGGGGGGAGACCCAGTACTTC. This chain uses TRBV7-2 with TRBJ2-5, with TRBD2 matching over 7 bases. V lost 7 bases and J lost 5; bases outside the gene matches: 13. The V gene's germline CDR1 is SGHTA and CDR2 FQGNSA. The CDR3 contains 15 residues.

The rearrangement uses TRBV9 and TRBJ2-1, with D perhaps TRBD2 (6 bases). The CDR3 is 14 amino acids. Germline V lookup: CDR1 SGDLS, CDR2 YYNGEE. V was shortened by 7 bases and J by 8 bases, with 19 bases between the two germline ends. CDR3 residues: CASEAGTRGYEQFF. The DNA for the CDR3 is TGTGCCAGCGAAGCCGGGACTCGCGGCTATGAGCAGTTCTTC. Supplemented by reference TRBV9 and TRBJ2-1, the full variable domain reads DSGVTQTPKHLITATGQRVTLRCSPRSGDLSVYWYQQSLDQGLQFLIQYYNGEERAKGNILERFSAQQFPDLHSELNLSSLELGDSALYFCASEAGTRGYEQFFGPGTRLTVL.

This clonotype was detected only a few times. The genes are TRBV20-1 and TRBJ1-5; the D is unclear. V shed 0 bases and J shed 3 bases, with 9 bases lying between them. Germline V gene sequence: CDR1 DFQATT, CDR2 SNEGSKA (reference sequence). CDR3 size: 14 residues. CDR3 nucleotide sequence: TGCAGTGCTAGAGATCAAGGGTTCAATCAGCCCCAGCATTTT. It specifies CSARDQGFNQPQHF.

This clonotype was found many times. This chain uses TRBV5-1 with TRBJ2-1, with no clear D. Trimming took off 4 bases at V and 0 bases at J, with 11 bases between the two ends. Germline assignment: CDR1 SGHRS and CDR2 YFSETQ. The CDR3 runs 15 residues. CDR3 residues: CASSIAVSSYNEQFF. CDR3 coding DNA: TGCGCCAGCAGCATCGCGGTTAGCTCCTACAATGAGCAGTTCTTC. Filled out from reference TRBV5-1 and TRBJ2-1, the complete variable domain reads KAGVTQTPRYLIKTRGQQVTLSCSPISGHRSVSWYQQTPGQGLQFLFEYFSETQRNKGNFPGRFSGRQFSNSRSEMNVSTLELGDSALYLCASSIAVSSYNEQFFGPGTRLTVL.

Ten or more counts support this clonotype. The J gene is TRBJ1-6, the V gene TRBV12-3 or TRBV12-4; D not certain. The CDR3 runs 12 residues. V lost 3 bases, J lost 8 bases, and 5 bases lay in between. As DNA, the CDR3 is TGTGCCAGCAGTTTCCAAGATTCACCCCTCCACTTT. Translated: CASSFQDSPLHF.

This clonotype was seen ten or more times. The chain combines TRBV28 with TRBJ2-7; the D is unclear. CDR3 length: 12 residues. V lost 6 bases and J 0 bases, leaving 6 bases between the germline ends. Germline CDR1 and CDR2: MDHEN and SYDVKM. CDR3 region: CASSLLSYEQYF. DNA of the CDR3: TGTGCCAGCAGCTTACTCTCCTACGAGCAGTACTTC.

There are a few counts of this clonotype. V usage is TRBV29-1 and J usage is TRBJ1-2; tentatively, D is TRBD1 (6 bases). Germline lookup yields CDR1 SQVTM and CDR2 ANQGSEA. Trimming pared 3 bases from V and 6 bases from J, leaving 14 bases between. The CDR3 is made up of 13 amino acids. The CDR3 reads CSVDPDRTHGYTF. As DNA, the CDR3 is TGCAGCGTTGACCCGGACAGAACGCATGGCTACACCTTC. The complete variable domain, with remaining parts taken from reference TRBV29-1 and TRBJ1-2, reads SAVISQKPSRDICQRGTSLTIQCQVDSQVTMMFWYRQQPGQSLTLIATANQGSEATYESGFVIDKFPISRPNLTFSTLTVSNMSPEDSSIYLCSVDPDRTHGYTFGSGTRLTVV.

The chain couples TRBV5-1 to TRBJ2-1; 7 bases line up with TRBD2. The CDR3 runs 13 residues. The trim removed 0 bases at V and 15 bases at J, leaving 9 bases unmatched. Germline V gives CDR1 SGHRS, CDR2 YFSETQ. The CDR3 DNA reads TGCGCCAGCAGCTTGGAGGGACTACTTGTTACGTTCTTC. Translation gives CASSLEGLLVTFF.

The CDR3 loop is CASSSGTSGRAGRQFF. The CDR3, as DNA: TGTGCCAGCAGCTCCGGGACTAGCGGGAGGGCCGGGCGGCAGTTCTTC. The rearrangement joins TRBV11-3 to TRBJ2-1; 16 nucleotides match TRBD2. Germline lookup yields CDR1 SGHNT and CDR2 YENEEA. The CDR3 is 16 amino acids. J gave up 12 bases and V 4 bases, and 9 bases lay outside the gene matches.

V and J are TRBV6-2 or TRBV6-3 and TRBJ2-2; TRBD2 might be the D (5 bases). CDR1 MNHEY and CDR2 SVGEGT come from the germline V gene. The CDR3 is 15 amino acids. Trimming stripped 4 bases from V and 7 bases from J, with 16 bases between. Here the CDR3 DNA reads TGTGCCAGCAGTTGGGATTTACTTGGAGGCGGGGAGCTGTTTTTT. Amino acids: CASSWDLLGGGELFF.

This clonotype has a handful of counts. V gene TRBV14 combines with J gene TRBJ1-2; D possibly corresponds to TRBD1 (5 bases). Germline values: CDR1 SGHDN, CDR2 FVKESK. The CDR3 covers 14 residues. With 1 base removed from V and 7 bases from J, the gap between germline ends came to 13 bases. CDR3 DNA sequence: TGTGCCAGCAGCCAAGTGAAGATTGGGGGTGGCTACACCTTC. Translated: CASSQVKIGGGYTF.

This clonotype was observed a few times. This chain joins TRBV27 and TRBJ2-7; D not certain. V was trimmed by 2 bases and J by 0 bases, leaving 20 bases between them. The CDR3 is made up of 18 amino acids. Germline V lookup: CDR1 MNHEY, CDR2 SMNVEV (reference sequence). CDR3 in DNA: TGTGCCAGCAGTTTAAGTTTGCACCCGGCACGCGCCTCCTACGAGCAGTACTTC. The encoded protein is CASSLSLHPARASYEQYF.

The chain is built from TRBV6-2 or TRBV6-3 and TRBJ2-7; TRBD1 agrees at 8 bases. The germline gives CDR1 MNHEY, CDR2 SVGEGT. V lost 10 bases, J lost 1 base, and 3 bases stayed unmatched. This CDR3 has 12 amino acids. The DNA for the CDR3 is TGTGCCATACGGACAGGGTCCTACGAGCAGTACTTC. Amino acids: CAIRTGSYEQYF.

There are a few counts of this clonotype. The chain combines TRBV20-1 with TRBJ2-1; TRBD2 matches at 11 bases. CDR3 length: 16 amino acids. Germline CDR1 DFQATT, CDR2 SNEGSKA (reference sequence). Trimming took 1 base from V and 12 from J; bases not matched to a gene: 14. The CDR3, as DNA: TGCAGTGCTAGAGGGCTAGCGGGAGGCTCGGAGGAGGGGCAGTTCTTC. This translates into CSARGLAGGSEEGQFF.

V usage is TRBV5-1 and J usage is TRBJ2-2; 10 bases align to TRBD1. This CDR3 region has 15 residues. Germline lookup yields CDR1 SGHRS and CDR2 YFSETQ. J gave up 0 bases and V 7 bases, and 3 bases lay outside the gene matches. In DNA, the CDR3 is TGCGCCAGCCGCGGACAGGGGGCGAACACCGGGGAGCTGTTTTTT. It codes for CASRGQGANTGELFF.

The chain uses TRBV6-2 or TRBV6-3 and TRBJ1-2; 8 bases align to TRBD1. CDR3 length equals 16 residues. Germline values: CDR1 MNHEY, CDR2 SVGEGT. V lost 4 bases, J lost 7 bases, and 14 bases stayed unmatched. CDR3 sequence reads: CASSSTRQGRSGGYTF. DNA of the CDR3: TGTGCCAGCAGTTCCACGCGACAGGGGAGGAGTGGTGGCTACACCTTC.

This clonotype was seen only a few times. J is TRBJ2-2 and V is TRBV6-2 or TRBV6-3; 7 bases fit TRBD1. In germline, CDR1 is MNHEY, CDR2 SVGEGT. The J segment lost 6 bases and the V segment lost 6 bases, leaving 13 bases of the junction unmatched. CDR3 size: 16 residues. The CDR3 is CASRKGVPRGSGELFF. The CDR3 region has the DNA TGTGCCAGCAGAAAGGGAGTCCCCAGGGGGTCCGGGGAGCTGTTTTTT.

This clonotype was seen a few times. The rearrangement joins TRBV12-3 or TRBV12-4 to TRBJ2-3, with D tentatively TRBD1 or TRBD2 (7 bases each). The V and J ends lost 6 bases and 5 bases respectively, with 18 bases between them. The CDR3 sequence is 15 residues long. The CDR3 is CASRPRTGGRDTQYF. DNA of the CDR3: TGTGCCAGCAGACCCCGGACAGGCGGGAGAGATACGCAGTATTTT.

This clonotype was counted ten times or more. The rearrangement links TRBV7-2 to TRBJ2-3, with D possibly matching TRBD2 (6 bases). The germline gives CDR1 SGHTA, CDR2 FQGNSA. CDR3 length: 15 amino acids. V lost 5 bases, J lost 3 bases, and 15 bases lay in between. CDR3 DNA sequence: TGTGCCAGCAGCCCCCCCACTCGGGGGACAGATACGCAGTATTTT. As protein: CASSPPTRGTDTQYF.